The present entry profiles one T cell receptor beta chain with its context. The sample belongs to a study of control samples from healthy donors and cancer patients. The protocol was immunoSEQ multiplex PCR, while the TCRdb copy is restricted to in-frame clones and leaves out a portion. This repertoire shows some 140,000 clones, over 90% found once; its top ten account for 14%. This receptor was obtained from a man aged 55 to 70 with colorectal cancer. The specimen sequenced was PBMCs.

The CDR3 DNA sequence: TGTGCCAGCAGTGAAGTCGGACGGCTTGGCTACACCTTC. Residues: CASSEVGRLGYTF. The V and J genes are TRBV2 and TRBJ1-2; D uncertain. The ends were cut back, 1 base at V and 7 bases at J, with 10 bases in the middle. This CDR3 has 13 residues. Germline V gene lookup returns CDR1 SNHLY and CDR2 FYNNEI.